These 4 T cell receptor beta chains were all obtained from the same sample, sequenced in a study of identical twins. TCRdb re-analysed the 5' RACE reads in MiXCR, keeping a single row per CDR3 protein. The sample holds roughly 770,000 distinct CDR3 sequences, 18% seen once. These data are also associated with another study on T cells expressing NK-cell markers.

What was sequenced was PBMCs. All receptors come from a woman aged 18 to 35 in good health.

This clonotype was seen a handful of times. The chain joins TRBV7-9 to TRBJ2-7; D gene unclear. The CDR3 length is 15 residues. Germline V gives CDR1 SEHNR, CDR2 FQNEAQ (reference sequence). V shed 1 base and J shed 6 bases, with 16 bases lying between them. The CDR3 here is CASSLVEWAATEQYF. In DNA, the CDR3 is TGTGCCAGCAGCTTAGTGGAGTGGGCAGCGACCGAGCAGTACTTC.

In this sample, this clonotype turned up a few times. V usage is TRBV20-1 and J usage is TRBJ2-5; TRBD1 agrees at 8 bases. CDR3 size: 16 residues. After removal of 6 bases from V and 4 bases from J, the junction contained 16 bases not matched to a gene. CDR1 DFQATT and CDR2 SNEGSKA come from the germline V gene (reference sequence). The CDR3 nucleotides read TGCAGTGCCGTCGGAACGGCAGGGGGCAGGAGAGAGACCCAGTACTTC. This translates into CSAVGTAGGRRETQYF.

The chain combines TRBV4-1 with TRBJ2-7; tentative D call: TRBD1 (6 bases). Germline lookup yields CDR1 MGHRA and CDR2 YSYEKL. Trimming removed 1 base at V and 4 bases at J, with 14 bases between. The CDR3 is 15 residues long. Written as DNA, the CDR3 is TGCGCCAGCAGCCAAGCCGGGACACGAGAATACGAGCAGTACTTC. This gives the protein CASSQAGTREYEQYF.

This clonotype has more than one count but fewer than ten. The V and J genes are TRBV10-3 and TRBJ2-7, with D perhaps TRBD1 (6 bases). V gave up 5 bases and J gave up 1 base, with 12 bases separating them. CDR1 and CDR2 (germline): ENHRY, SYGVKD. This CDR3 is 14 amino acids long. The CDR3 reads CAISSGTPSYEQYF. CDR3 DNA sequence: TGTGCCATCAGTTCCGGGACACCTTCCTACGAGCAGTACTTC.